This TCR beta chain was sequenced for a study of vaccination and CD4 T cells after COVID-19. Study observations and caveats: A relatively small number of convalescent patients were studied, and no early post-infection timepoints were included. In convalescent patients, 304 of 307 vaccine-specific clones were mono-reactive for SARS-CoV-2 spike.

The treatment is: roughly 11-day PBMC culture with coronavirus spike peptide pools or control peptides (ViraFEST assay). The study sequenced cultured CD4+ T cell DNA using the Oncomine TCR Beta short-read assay. Each CDR3 protein is one row after TCRdb ran MiXCR on the PCR reads. The data hold 9,500 to 15,000 distinct CDR3 sequences, with approximately 50% observed a single time. With regard to this clonotype: Its antigen is unidentified.

The CDR3 runs 16 residues. With V trimmed by 6 bases and J by 2 bases, 13 bases remained unmatched. This TCR was recovered from a human donor who had recovered from COVID-19. V is TRBV12-3 or TRBV12-4 and J is TRBJ2-7, with 7 bases matching TRBD1. Sequencing was carried out using CD4+ T cells from blood, cultured in vitro. The CDR3 nucleotides read TGTGCCAGCAGCAAATTCGGGACAGTGAGGACCTACGAGCAGTACTTC. Protein sequence: CASSKFGTVRTYEQYF.